This TCR beta chain was documented in a study of cytotoxic CD8 clonotypes in ibrutinib-treated CLL. Data came from immunoSEQ multiplex PCR; TCRdb stores just in-frame clones and leaves some out. Of around 160,000 clones in the sample, about 88% were seen once. Losses at the gene ends were 3 bases for V and 1 base for J; bases not matched to a gene: 2. The germline gives CDR1 GTSNPN, CDR2 SVGIG (reference sequence). There are 13 residues in the CDR3. This receptor was identified in a human donor with chronic lymphocytic leukemia. The V call is TRBV30, the J call TRBJ2-5; 7 bases align to TRBD2. The sequenced sample was PBMCs, obtained at disease progression, from a patient treated with ibrutinib. CDR3 nucleotide sequence: TGTGCCTGGAGGCCTAGCGGCCAAGAGACCCAGTACTTC. Protein: CAWRPSGQETQYF.